This T cell receptor (beta chain) was profiled in a study of T cell responses to AZD1222 COVID-19 vaccine. In the case of this clone: Its specificity is not known.

This CDR3 contains 13 residues. V lost 0 bases to trimming and J lost 6 bases, with 8 bases between them. Per germline, CDR1 SGHAT and CDR2 FQNNGV. Points from the study as a whole: At baseline, seropositivity was found in only six or seven AZD1222 recipients.

Data came from immunoSEQ multiplex PCR; TCRdb stores just in-frame clones and leaves some out. Altogether fewer than 130,000 clones are present, about 87% being singletons, with the ten largest covering approximately 15%. The receptor was isolated from an adult who received the AZD1222 COVID-19 vaccine. Sequenced here: peripheral blood, sampled 28 days after the second AZD1222 dose. V and J are TRBV11-2 and TRBJ1-2; no definite D call. The chain's CDR3 is CASSLEAGNGYTF. The CDR3 DNA is TGTGCCAGCAGCTTAGAGGCAGGAAATGGCTACACCTTC.